The rows below give T cell receptor beta chains drawn from one sample of a study of neoadjuvant anti-PD-1 for oral cavity cancer. Sequencing used immunoSEQ multiplex PCR; TCRdb keeps in-frame clones, though not all of them. The sample contains 6,900 or so clones, roughly four fifths of which appear only once. The sequenced sample was PBMCs, obtained before nivolumab (anti-PD-1) treatment. These receptors originate from a person between 35 and 79 years old with oral cavity squamous cell carcinoma. CDR3s include the opening cysteine and the closing phenylalanine or tryptophan. The order of the fields is V gene, D gene, clone size, J gene, CDR3 protein, CDR3 DNA. The D gene is left open where the match is weak. For some rows the clone size is stated as once, few or many, or as a class when expanded; others skip it.

v_gene: TRBV27
d_gene: .
abundance: .
j_gene: TRBJ2-1
CDR3aa: CASSLLAPLNEQFF
CDR3nt: TGTGCCAGCAGTTTGTTGGCACCCCTCAATGAGCAGTTCTTC

v_gene: TRBV9
d_gene: TRBD1
abundance: once
j_gene: TRBJ1-1
CDR3aa: CASSVGDRFRPGRTEAFF
CDR3nt: TGTGCCAGCAGCGTAGGGGACAGGTTCCGGCCTGGTCGGACTGAAGCTTTCTTT

v_gene: TRBV4-1
d_gene: TRBD1
abundance: .
j_gene: TRBJ2-3
CDR3aa: CASSQTRQGPSTDTQYF
CDR3nt: TGCGCCAGCAGCCAGACCAGACAGGGGCCTAGCACAGATACGCAGTATTTT

v_gene: TRBV5-3
d_gene: .
abundance: .
j_gene: TRBJ2-6
CDR3aa: CARSLVEGAGANVLTF
CDR3nt: TGTGCCAGAAGCTTGGTCGAGGGGGCTGGGGCCAACGTCCTGACTTTC

v_gene: TRBV5-1
d_gene: TRBD2
abundance: .
j_gene: TRBJ2-5
CDR3aa: CASSLIPSGFQETQYF
CDR3nt: TGCGCCAGCAGCTTGATCCCTAGCGGGTTCCAAGAGACCCAGTACTTC

v_gene: TRBV6-4
d_gene: .
abundance: .
j_gene: TRBJ1-1
CDR3aa: CASRRDRQNTEAFF
CDR3nt: TGTGCCAGCAGGCGGGACCGACAGAACACTGAAGCTTTCTTT

v_gene: TRBV5-6
d_gene: .
abundance: .
j_gene: TRBJ2-1
CDR3aa: CASGLGSTNIYNEQFF
CDR3nt: TGTGCCAGCGGGCTGGGTAGCACAAACATCTACAATGAGCAGTTCTTC

v_gene: TRBV19
d_gene: TRBD2
abundance: .
j_gene: TRBJ2-3
CDR3aa: CASSTGTSGGATDTQYF
CDR3nt: TGTGCCAGTAGTACCGGGACTAGCGGGGGGGCGACAGATACGCAGTATTTT

v_gene: TRBV29-1
d_gene: .
abundance: few
j_gene: TRBJ2-7
CDR3aa: CSVEGVHEQYF
CDR3nt: TGCAGCGTTGAAGGGGTCCACGAGCAGTACTTC

v_gene: TRBV4-3
d_gene: .
abundance: .
j_gene: TRBJ2-3
CDR3aa: CASSQDPGTDTQYF
CDR3nt: TGCGCCAGCAGCCAAGATCCGGGTACAGATACGCAGTATTTT

v_gene: TRBV7-3
d_gene: .
abundance: .
j_gene: TRBJ2-3
CDR3aa: CASSELGPTDTQYF
CDR3nt: TGTGCCAGCAGCGAGCTGGGGCCTACAGATACGCAGTATTTT

v_gene: TRBV15
d_gene: .
abundance: few
j_gene: TRBJ1-1
CDR3aa: CATSREPQGSEAFF
CDR3nt: TGTGCCACCAGCAGAGAGCCTCAGGGGTCTGAAGCTTTCTTT

v_gene: TRBV7-8
d_gene: .
abundance: .
j_gene: TRBJ1-1
CDR3aa: CASSFRPTQGTEAFF
CDR3nt: TGTGCCAGCAGCTTTCGTCCAACCCAAGGGACTGAAGCTTTCTTT

v_gene: TRBV10-3
d_gene: .
abundance: .
j_gene: TRBJ1-5
CDR3aa: CAISEGQNQPQHF
CDR3nt: TGTGCCATCAGTGAAGGACAGAATCAGCCCCAGCATTTT

v_gene: TRBV19
d_gene: .
abundance: few
j_gene: TRBJ1-2
CDR3aa: CASTPVAGPNYGYTF
CDR3nt: TGTGCCAGTACCCCAGTGGCAGGGCCCAACTATGGCTACACCTTC

v_gene: TRBV10-3
d_gene: .
abundance: once
j_gene: TRBJ1-5
CDR3aa: CAISEGDQPQHF
CDR3nt: TGTGCCATCAGTGAGGGGGATCAGCCCCAGCATTTT

v_gene: TRBV19
d_gene: .
abundance: once
j_gene: TRBJ2-7
CDR3aa: CASSRDSTYEQYF
CDR3nt: TGTGCCAGTAGTCGCGACAGCACCTACGAGCAGTACTTC

v_gene: TRBV19
d_gene: .
abundance: .
j_gene: TRBJ1-6
CDR3aa: CASSIVTESTYNSPLHF
CDR3nt: TGTGCCAGTAGTATAGTGACAGAGAGCACCTATAATTCACCCCTCCACTTT

v_gene: TRBV9
d_gene: TRBD2
abundance: .
j_gene: TRBJ2-3
CDR3aa: CASSPIGLAGGTDTQYF
CDR3nt: TGTGCCAGCAGCCCCATCGGACTAGCGGGGGGCACAGATACGCAGTATTTT

v_gene: TRBV4-1
d_gene: .
abundance: .
j_gene: TRBJ1-1
CDR3aa: CASSPRGQYTEAFF
CDR3nt: TGCGCCAGCAGCCCGAGGGGCCAGTACACTGAAGCTTTCTTT

v_gene: TRBV6-5
d_gene: .
abundance: .
j_gene: TRBJ2-3
CDR3aa: CASSYGNTDTQYF
CDR3nt: TGTGCCAGCAGTTACGGGAACACAGATACGCAGTATTTT

v_gene: TRBV6-4
d_gene: .
abundance: once
j_gene: TRBJ2-1
CDR3aa: CASSPDFNNEQFF
CDR3nt: TGTGCCAGCAGTCCGGACTTTAACAATGAGCAGTTCTTC

v_gene: TRBV9
d_gene: .
abundance: .
j_gene: TRBJ2-7
CDR3aa: CASSVGAADTYEQYF
CDR3nt: TGTGCCAGCAGCGTAGGGGCGGCGGATACCTACGAGCAGTACTTC

v_gene: TRBV21-1
d_gene: .
abundance: .
j_gene: TRBJ1-5
CDR3aa: CASSRKKQGWQPQHF
CDR3nt: TGTGCCAGCAGCAGAAAAAAGCAGGGGTGGCAGCCCCAGCATTTT

v_gene: TRBV19
d_gene: .
abundance: .
j_gene: TRBJ2-7
CDR3aa: CASKGQGKQYF
CDR3nt: TGTGCCAGTAAGGGTCAGGGGAAGCAGTACTTC

v_gene: TRBV7-2
d_gene: .
abundance: .
j_gene: TRBJ1-5
CDR3aa: CASSPPWSGADQPQHF
CDR3nt: TGTGCCAGCAGCCCTCCTTGGTCCGGTGCTGATCAGCCCCAGCATTTT

v_gene: TRBV10-3
d_gene: TRBD1
abundance: .
j_gene: TRBJ2-7
CDR3aa: CAISEPGQGVYEQYF
CDR3nt: TGTGCCATCAGTGAACCGGGACAGGGGGTCTACGAGCAGTACTTC